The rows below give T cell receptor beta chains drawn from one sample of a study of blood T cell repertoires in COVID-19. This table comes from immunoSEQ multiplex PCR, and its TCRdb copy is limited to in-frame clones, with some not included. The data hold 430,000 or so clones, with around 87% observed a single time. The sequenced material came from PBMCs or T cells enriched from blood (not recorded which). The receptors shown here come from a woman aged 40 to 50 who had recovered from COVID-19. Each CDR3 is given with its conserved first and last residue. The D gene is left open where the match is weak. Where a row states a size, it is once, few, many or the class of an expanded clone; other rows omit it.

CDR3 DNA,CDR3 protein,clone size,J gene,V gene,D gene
TGTGCCAGCAGCGTAGATCAGTTTCGCTACGAGCAGTACTTC,CASSVDQFRYEQYF,.,TRBJ2-7,TRBV9,.
TGTGCTAGCAGTCAAAACTCATTCTCCTACGAGCAGTACTTC,CASSQNSFSYEQYF,few,TRBJ2-7,TRBV7-7,.
TGCGCCAGCAGGCCATGGGCAGGGGCCAACGTCCTGACTTTC,CASRPWAGANVLTF,.,TRBJ2-6,TRBV5-1,.
TGTGCCGGGCGGACAGGGCCTCAAGAGACCCAGTACTTC,CAGRTGPQETQYF,.,TRBJ2-5,TRBV6-5,TRBD1
TGTGCCAGCAGCTGGACAGGGAAGGGGGCCAACGTCCTGACTTTC,CASSWTGKGANVLTF,.,TRBJ2-6,TRBV13,TRBD1
TGTGCCAGTATCAAAGGAAGTGGGGGCTCTGACACTGAAGCTTTCTTT,CASIKGSGGSDTEAFF,.,TRBJ1-1,TRBV19,.
TGCAGCGTTGAAGTCGGCGGTCTCTACGAGCAGTACTTC,CSVEVGGLYEQYF,.,TRBJ2-7,TRBV29-1,.
TGTGCCTGGACCCTGTCGAGCGCCTACGAGCAGTACTTC,CAWTLSSAYEQYF,.,TRBJ2-7,TRBV30,.
TGTGCCAGCAGTTACTTGGGCGGGAGGGTCGCCGAGCAGTACTTC,CASSYLGGRVAEQYF,once,TRBJ2-7,TRBV6-5,TRBD2
TGTGCCAGCTCACCACCGTCGGGACAAAAAACAGATACGCAGTATTTT,CASSPPSGQKTDTQYF,.,TRBJ2-3,TRBV18,.
TGTGCCAGCATCGAGACCGCGGGTGTAGACACTGAAGCTTTCTTT,CASIETAGVDTEAFF,.,TRBJ1-1,TRBV6-5,.
TGTGCCAGCAGCCTGGGACAGGGTTCCCAGCAGTACTTC,CASSLGQGSQQYF,.,TRBJ2-7,TRBV6-5,TRBD1
TGTGCCAGCAGGGACAGGGTCTCCTACAATGAGCAGTTCTTC,CASRDRVSYNEQFF,.,TRBJ2-1,TRBV6-5,TRBD1
TGTGCCAGCAGGTTGGCGGGTTCCGAGAGTGGCAATGAGCAGTTCTTC,CASRLAGSESGNEQFF,once,TRBJ2-1,TRBV13,.
TGTGCCAGCAGAGAACAGAAGAACACTGAAGCTTTCTTT,CASREQKNTEAFF,.,TRBJ1-1,TRBV7-9,.
TGTGCCAGCAGCCTTCGGACAGGGGACAGCTACGAGCAGTACTTC,CASSLRTGDSYEQYF,.,TRBJ2-7,TRBV11-3,TRBD1
TGTGCCAGCAGCACCCGGGGTCACAGCAATCAGCCCCAGCATTTT,CASSTRGHSNQPQHF,.,TRBJ1-5,TRBV5-6,.
TGTGCCAGCAGCGTAGTCCCTAGCTCCTACGAGCAGTACTTC,CASSVVPSSYEQYF,.,TRBJ2-7,TRBV9,.
TGTGCCAGTAGTGTGCAGGGCGGCTATAATTCACCCCTCCACTTT,CASSVQGGYNSPLHF,.,TRBJ1-6,TRBV19,.
TGTGCCAGCAGTCAAGGACAGCTGAGCAATCAGCCCCAGCATTTT,CASSQGQLSNQPQHF,.,TRBJ1-5,TRBV2,.